This T cell receptor beta chain is from a study of shared T cell receptors in the human thymus (dated by TCRdb to the early 2020s). In terms of the full investigation: The study examined how self-reactive, shared T-cell receptor alpha chains are generated in the human thymus.

Library construction relied on the immunoSEQ multiplex PCR assay. TCRdb mirrors the immuneACCESS table, restricted to in-frame sequences. Some clones are absent from its copies; in checked studies, under half trace to an unresolved V gene, and the reason for the others is unknown. The sample profile shows approximately 730,000 clones; 70% to 90% of them were found once. The ten biggest clones cover 0.008% to 0.011% of the sample. V loses 5 bases of germline sequence and J loses 4 bases, and the interval between the two ends is 6 bases. The CDR3 runs 11 amino acids, cysteine and phenylalanine included. The CDR3 DNA has 33 bases and is translated from base 1. CDR1 and CDR2, looked up from the germline V gene (reference sequence), are DFQATT and SNEGSKA. About this clone: This clone's antigen is unknown. No qualities accompany the bases; no much larger clone lies one base away.

The sample also formed part of further work on human thymus T cells. The second source states: The donors were immunologically healthy infants in Finland who had open corrective cardiac surgery for congenital heart defects. Thymus tissue was collected as surgical resects that were removed during corrective cardiac surgery. V and J gene segment usage appeared biased in both thymic and peripheral blood repertoires. The related research reported highly overlapping thymic TCR repertoires among unrelated individuals. TCR alpha and beta repertoires from fewer than ten infant thymus samples and four related peripheral blood samples were characterized in the study. Donor ages ranging from about 6 to 244 days were recorded, and a handful of male and a couple of female infants were included in the cohort. Thymocytes were mechanically released from the tissue and were stored as pellets of about 10-30 million cells at -70 degrees C. A QIAsymphony instrument was used to extract genomic DNA from frozen cell pellets. Using the immunoSEQ multiplex PCR assay, the TCRB and TCRAD loci were amplified from a standardized quantity of quality-controlled genomic DNA. The V(D)J region was spanned by amplicons of a length sufficient to cover the CDR3 and to identify V and J genes. Amplicon sequencing was performed on an Illumina platform through the commercial immunoSEQ service. Corrections for primer bias and sequencing errors followed previously described methods, while TCRAD and TCRB definitions were based on the IMGT database. immunoSEQ Analyzer 3.0 and VDJTools were used for repertoire analysis, which covered basic statistics, V/J segment usage, diversity estimates, rarefaction and pairwise overlap. Diversity was estimated using the Chao1, ChaoE, Efron-Thisted, Shannon and inverse Simpson indices, and was also estimated on datasets down-sampled to the size of the smallest sample. Repertoire overlap was assessed by strict matching of CDR3 nucleotide sequence, V gene and J gene, and clustering was done by Jaccard-based multidimensional scaling. On average, roughly 810,000 unique TCRB clonotypes were obtained from thymus samples, compared with 65,000 to 90,000 from blood samples.

The receptor chain draws on TRBV20-1 and TRBJ1-3, with no confident D gene call. The sequence came from a girl less than two years old with a congenital heart defect. Donor details come from another sample of the same person, matched by shared clones. The sequencing input was thymocytes. DNA sequence: TGCAGTGCTTCGGAGGGAAACACCATATATTTT. It codes for CSASEGNTIYF.